At least ten counts were recorded for the clone carrying this T cell receptor beta chain. From the PCR reads, TCRdb re-called clones with MiXCR. The sample holds 25,000 to 35,000 clones, around a quarter seen once. This record comes from a study of metastatic and nonmetastatic thyroid tumors. Each patient went into thyroid surgery without having received any treatment. Trimming left V 4 bases short and J 6 bases short, with 11 bases between. The CDR3 spans 12 residues. Germline CDR1 is SGHDT and CDR2 is YYEEEE. The chain has TRBV5-6 and TRBJ2-7; TRBD2 is a possible D gene (6 bases). The sequenced material came from blood. The receptor was derived from a female donor with papillary thyroid cancer or a benign thyroid nodule (not recorded which). Some clones in this sample may be carry-over from other donors' samples. CDR3 sequence (DNA): TGTGCCAGCAGCATGGAGGGTGGCGAGCAGTACTTC. Protein sequence: CASSMEGGEQYF.